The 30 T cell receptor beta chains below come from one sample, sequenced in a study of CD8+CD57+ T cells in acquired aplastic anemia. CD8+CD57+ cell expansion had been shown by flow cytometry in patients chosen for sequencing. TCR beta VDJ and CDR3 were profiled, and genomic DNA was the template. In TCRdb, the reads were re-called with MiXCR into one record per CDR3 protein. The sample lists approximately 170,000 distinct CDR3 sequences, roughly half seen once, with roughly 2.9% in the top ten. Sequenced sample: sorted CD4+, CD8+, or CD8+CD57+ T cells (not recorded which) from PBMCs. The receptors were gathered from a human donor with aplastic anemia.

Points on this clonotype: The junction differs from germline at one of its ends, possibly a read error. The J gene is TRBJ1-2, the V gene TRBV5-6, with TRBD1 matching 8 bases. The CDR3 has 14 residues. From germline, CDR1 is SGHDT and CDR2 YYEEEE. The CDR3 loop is CASSLWDRNYGYTF. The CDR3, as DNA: TGCGCCAGCAGCTTGTGGGACAGGAACTATGGCTACACCTTC.

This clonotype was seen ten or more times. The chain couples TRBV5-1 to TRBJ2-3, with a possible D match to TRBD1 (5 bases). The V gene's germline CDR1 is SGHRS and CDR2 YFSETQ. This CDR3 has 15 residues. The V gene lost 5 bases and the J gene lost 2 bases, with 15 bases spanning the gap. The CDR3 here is CASSPQGRDTDTQYF. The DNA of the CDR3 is TGCGCCAGCAGTCCCCAGGGAAGAGACACAGATACGCAGTATTTT. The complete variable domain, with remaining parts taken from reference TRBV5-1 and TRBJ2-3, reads KAGVTQTPRYLIKTRGQQVTLSCSPISGHRSVSWYQQTPGQGLQFLFEYFSETQRNKGNFPGRFSGRQFSNSRSEMNVSTLELGDSALYLCASSPQGRDTDTQYFGPGTRLTVL.

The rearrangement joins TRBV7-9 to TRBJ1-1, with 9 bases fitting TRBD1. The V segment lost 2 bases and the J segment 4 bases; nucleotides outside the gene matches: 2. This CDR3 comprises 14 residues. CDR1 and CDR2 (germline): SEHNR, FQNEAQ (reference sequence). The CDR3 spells CASSLTGGVTEAFF. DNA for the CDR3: TGTGCCAGCAGCTTAACAGGGGGCGTCACTGAAGCTTTCTTT.

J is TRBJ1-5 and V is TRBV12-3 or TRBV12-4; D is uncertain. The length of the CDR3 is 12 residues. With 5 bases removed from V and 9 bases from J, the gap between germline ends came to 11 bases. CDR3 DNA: TGTGCCAGCAGTAAGGGTACACGGCCCCAGCATTTT. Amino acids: CASSKGTRPQHF.

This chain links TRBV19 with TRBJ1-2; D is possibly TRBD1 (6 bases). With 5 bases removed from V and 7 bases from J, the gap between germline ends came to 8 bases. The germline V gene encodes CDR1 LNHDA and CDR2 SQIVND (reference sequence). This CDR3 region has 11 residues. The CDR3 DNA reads TGTGCCAGTAGTTTGGGGGCTGGCTACACCTTC. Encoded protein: CASSLGAGYTF.

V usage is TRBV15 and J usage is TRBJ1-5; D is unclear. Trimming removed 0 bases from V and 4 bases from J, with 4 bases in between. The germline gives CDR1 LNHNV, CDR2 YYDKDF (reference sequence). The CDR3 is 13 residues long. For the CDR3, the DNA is TGTGCCACCAGCAGAGATCATAATCAGCCCCAGCATTTT. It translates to CATSRDHNQPQHF. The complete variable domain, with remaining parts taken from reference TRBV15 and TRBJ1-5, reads DAMVIQNPRYQVTQFGKPVTLSCSQTLNHNVMYWYQQKSSQAPKLLFHYYDKDFNNEADTPDNFQSRRPNTSFCFLDIRSPGLGDTAMYLCATSRDHNQPQHFGDGTRLSIL.

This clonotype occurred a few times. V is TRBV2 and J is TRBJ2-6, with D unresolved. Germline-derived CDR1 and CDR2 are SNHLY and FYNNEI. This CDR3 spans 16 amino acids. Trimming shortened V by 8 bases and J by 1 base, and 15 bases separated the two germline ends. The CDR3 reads CASGDVWGSGANVLTF. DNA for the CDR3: TGTGCCAGCGGAGATGTCTGGGGTTCTGGGGCCAACGTCCTGACTTTC.

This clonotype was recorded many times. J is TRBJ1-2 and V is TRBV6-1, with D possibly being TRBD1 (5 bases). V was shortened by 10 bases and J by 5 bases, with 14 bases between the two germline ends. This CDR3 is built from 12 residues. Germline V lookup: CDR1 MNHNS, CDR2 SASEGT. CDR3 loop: CAISLGVYGYTF. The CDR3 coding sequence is TGTGCCATCTCCTTAGGGGTTTATGGCTACACCTTC.

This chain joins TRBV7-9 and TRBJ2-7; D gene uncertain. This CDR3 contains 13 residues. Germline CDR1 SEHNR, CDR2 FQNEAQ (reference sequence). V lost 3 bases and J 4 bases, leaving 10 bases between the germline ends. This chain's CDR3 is CASSFSTVYEQYF. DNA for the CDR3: TGTGCCAGCAGCTTTTCAACCGTTTACGAGCAGTACTTC.

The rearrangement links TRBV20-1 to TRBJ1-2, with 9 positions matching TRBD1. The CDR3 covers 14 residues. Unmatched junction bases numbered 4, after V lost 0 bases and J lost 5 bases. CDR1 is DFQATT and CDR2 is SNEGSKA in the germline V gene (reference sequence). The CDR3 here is CSARDRQGGYGYTF. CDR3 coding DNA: TGCAGTGCTAGAGATCGACAGGGGGGTTATGGCTACACCTTC.

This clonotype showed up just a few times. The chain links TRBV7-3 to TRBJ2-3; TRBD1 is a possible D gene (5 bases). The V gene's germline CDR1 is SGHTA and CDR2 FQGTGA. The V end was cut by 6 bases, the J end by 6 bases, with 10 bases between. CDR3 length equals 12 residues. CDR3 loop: CASSDSRDTQYF. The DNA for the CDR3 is TGTGCCAGCAGTGACAGCAGGGATACGCAGTATTTT.

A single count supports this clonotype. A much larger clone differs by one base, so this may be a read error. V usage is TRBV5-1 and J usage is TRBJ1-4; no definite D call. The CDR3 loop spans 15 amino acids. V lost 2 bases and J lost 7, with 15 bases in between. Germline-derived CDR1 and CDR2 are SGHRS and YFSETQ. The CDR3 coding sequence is TGCGCCAGCAGCTTTAATTCGGTTGGTAGTGAAAAACTGTTTTTT. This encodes CASSFNSVGSEKLFF.

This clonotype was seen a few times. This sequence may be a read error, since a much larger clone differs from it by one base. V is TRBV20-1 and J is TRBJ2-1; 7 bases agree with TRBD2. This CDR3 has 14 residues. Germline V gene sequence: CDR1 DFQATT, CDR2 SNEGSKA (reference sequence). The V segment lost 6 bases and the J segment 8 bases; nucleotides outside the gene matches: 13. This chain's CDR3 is CSAILARVRDEQFF. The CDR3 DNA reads TGCAGTGCAATACTAGCGAGAGTTAGAGATGAGCAGTTCTTC.

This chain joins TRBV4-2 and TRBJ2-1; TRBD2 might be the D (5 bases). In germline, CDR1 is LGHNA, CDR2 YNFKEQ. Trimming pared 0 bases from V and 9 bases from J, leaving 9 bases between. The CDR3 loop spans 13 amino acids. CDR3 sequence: CASSQDLAGEQFF. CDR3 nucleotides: TGTGCCAGCAGCCAAGACCTAGCCGGTGAGCAGTTCTTC.

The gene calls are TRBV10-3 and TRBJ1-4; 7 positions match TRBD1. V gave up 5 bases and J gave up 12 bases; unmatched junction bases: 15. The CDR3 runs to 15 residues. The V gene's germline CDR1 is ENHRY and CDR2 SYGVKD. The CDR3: CAISPSTGASRQLFF. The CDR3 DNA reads TGTGCCATCAGTCCCTCCACAGGGGCCTCGCGCCAACTGTTTTTT.

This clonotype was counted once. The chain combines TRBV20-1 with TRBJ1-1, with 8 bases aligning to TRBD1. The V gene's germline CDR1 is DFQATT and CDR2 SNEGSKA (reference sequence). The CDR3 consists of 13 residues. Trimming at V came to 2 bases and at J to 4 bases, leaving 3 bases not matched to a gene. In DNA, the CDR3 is TGCAGTGCTAGAAGACAGGGGCTCACTGAAGCTTTCTTT. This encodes CSARRQGLTEAFF.

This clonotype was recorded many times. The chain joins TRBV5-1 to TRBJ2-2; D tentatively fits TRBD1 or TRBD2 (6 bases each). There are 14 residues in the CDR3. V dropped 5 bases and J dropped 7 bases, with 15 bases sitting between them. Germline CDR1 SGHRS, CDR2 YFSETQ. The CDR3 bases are TGCGCCAGCAGTAAAGCGGAGGGGGTCGGGGAGCTGTTTTTT. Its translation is CASSKAEGVGELFF.

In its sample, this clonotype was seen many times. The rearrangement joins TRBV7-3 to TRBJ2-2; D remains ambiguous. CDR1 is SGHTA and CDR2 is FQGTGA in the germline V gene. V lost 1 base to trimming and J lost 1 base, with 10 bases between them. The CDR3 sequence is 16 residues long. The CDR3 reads CASSLNGRLNTGELFF. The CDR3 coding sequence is TGTGCCAGCAGCTTAAATGGCCGGTTGAACACCGGGGAGCTGTTTTTT.

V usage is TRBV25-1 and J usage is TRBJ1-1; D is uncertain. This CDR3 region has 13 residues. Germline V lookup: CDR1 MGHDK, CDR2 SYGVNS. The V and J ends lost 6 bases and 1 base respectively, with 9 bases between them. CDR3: CASSTTSNTEAFF. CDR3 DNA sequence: TGTGCCAGCAGCACGACTTCGAACACTGAAGCTTTCTTT.

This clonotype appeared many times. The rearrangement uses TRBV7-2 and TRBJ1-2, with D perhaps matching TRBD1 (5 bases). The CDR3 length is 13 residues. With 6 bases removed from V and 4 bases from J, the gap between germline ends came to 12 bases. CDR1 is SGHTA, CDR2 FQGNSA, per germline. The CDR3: CASSSQAVYGYTF. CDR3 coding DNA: TGTGCCAGCAGTTCACAGGCGGTCTATGGCTACACCTTC.

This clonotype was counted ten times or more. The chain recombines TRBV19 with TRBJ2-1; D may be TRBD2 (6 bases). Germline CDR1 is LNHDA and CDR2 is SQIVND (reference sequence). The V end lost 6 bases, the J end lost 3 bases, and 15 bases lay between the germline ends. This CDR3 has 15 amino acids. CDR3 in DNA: TGTGCCAGTAGGGCGGGGTCCCTTATCTACAATGAGCAGTTCTTC. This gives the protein CASRAGSLIYNEQFF.

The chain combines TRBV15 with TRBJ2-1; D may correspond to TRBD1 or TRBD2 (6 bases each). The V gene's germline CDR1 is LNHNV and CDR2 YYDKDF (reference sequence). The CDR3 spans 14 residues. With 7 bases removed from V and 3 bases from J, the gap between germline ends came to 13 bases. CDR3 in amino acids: CATTRGRDYNEQFF. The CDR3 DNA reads TGTGCCACCACCCGGGGGCGCGACTACAATGAGCAGTTCTTC.

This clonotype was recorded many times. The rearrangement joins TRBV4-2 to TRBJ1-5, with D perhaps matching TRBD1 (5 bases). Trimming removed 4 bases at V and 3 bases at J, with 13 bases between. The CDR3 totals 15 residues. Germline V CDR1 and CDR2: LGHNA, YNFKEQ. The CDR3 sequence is CASSLAEGANQPQHF. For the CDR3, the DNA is TGTGCCAGCAGCCTCGCAGAAGGGGCCAATCAGCCCCAGCATTTT.

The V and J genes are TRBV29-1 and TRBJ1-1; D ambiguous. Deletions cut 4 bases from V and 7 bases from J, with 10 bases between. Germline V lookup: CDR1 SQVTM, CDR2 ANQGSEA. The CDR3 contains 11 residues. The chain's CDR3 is CSVVEKLEAFF. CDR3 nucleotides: TGCAGCGTTGTCGAGAAACTTGAAGCTTTCTTT.

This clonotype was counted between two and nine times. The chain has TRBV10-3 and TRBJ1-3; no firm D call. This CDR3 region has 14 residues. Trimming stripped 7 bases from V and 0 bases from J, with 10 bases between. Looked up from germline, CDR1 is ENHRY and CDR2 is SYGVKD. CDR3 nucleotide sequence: TGTGCCATCACAGGCACTCGCTCTGGAAACACCATATATTTT. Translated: CAITGTRSGNTIYF.

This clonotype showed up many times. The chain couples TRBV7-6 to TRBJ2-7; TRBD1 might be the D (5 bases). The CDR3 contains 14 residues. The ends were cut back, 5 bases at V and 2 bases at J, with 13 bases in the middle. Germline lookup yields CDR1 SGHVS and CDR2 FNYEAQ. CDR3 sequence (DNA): TGTGCCAGCAGCGCCGCGGCAGGGCCCTACGAGCAGTACTTC. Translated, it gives CASSAAAGPYEQYF.

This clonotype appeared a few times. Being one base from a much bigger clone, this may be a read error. The CDR3 nucleotides read TGTGCCAGCAGCGCCCCCTCGCAGGGAAGGGATGAAAAACTGTCTTTT. Its protein product is CASSAPSQGRDEKLSF. This chain uses TRBV19 with TRBJ1-4, with D tentatively TRBD1 (5 bases). CDR1 is LNHDA and CDR2 is SQIVND in the germline V gene (reference sequence). CDR3 length equals 16 residues.

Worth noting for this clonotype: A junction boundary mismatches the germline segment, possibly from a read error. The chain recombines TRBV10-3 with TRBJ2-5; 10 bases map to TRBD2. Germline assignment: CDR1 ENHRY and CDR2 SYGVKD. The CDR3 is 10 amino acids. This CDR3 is CATASGGQHF. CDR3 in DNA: TGTGCCACCGCTAGCGGGGGTCAGCACTTC.

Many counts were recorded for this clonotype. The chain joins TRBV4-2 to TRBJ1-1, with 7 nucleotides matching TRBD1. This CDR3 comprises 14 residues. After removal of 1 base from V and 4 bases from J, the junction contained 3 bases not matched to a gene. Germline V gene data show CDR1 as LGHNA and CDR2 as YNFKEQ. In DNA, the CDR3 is TGTGCCAGCAGCCAAGGACAGGGTTCCACTGAAGCTTTCTTT. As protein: CASSQGQGSTEAFF.

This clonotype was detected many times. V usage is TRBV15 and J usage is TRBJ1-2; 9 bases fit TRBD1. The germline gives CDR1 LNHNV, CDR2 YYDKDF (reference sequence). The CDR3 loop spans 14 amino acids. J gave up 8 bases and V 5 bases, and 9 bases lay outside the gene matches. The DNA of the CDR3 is TGTGCCACCAGCCGAGGGGGGACAGGGCAGGGCTACACCTTC. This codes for CATSRGGTGQGYTF.